These 21 T cell receptor beta chains came from one sample sequenced in a study of spatial heterogeneity in lung cancer. Study outcomes and limitations: Expanded alpha and beta TCR counts within tumors tracked tumor mutation counts.

Their antigens remain unidentified. Time point of the sample: sample taken at primary tumor resection. TCRdb reprocessed the 5' RACE reads via MiXCR and lists one record per CDR3 protein. The data contain more than 10,000 distinct CDR3 sequences, 4.5% to 7% of them seen just once; the ten biggest clones take up roughly 10%. Sequencing was performed on lung tumor tissue, taken at surgery. All receptors derive from a female donor with early-stage non-small cell lung cancer.

Turning to this clonotype: Being one base from a much bigger clone, this may be a read error. This beta chain is a stray read from a library made for alpha chains; its abundance is not meaningful. The chain recombines TRBV15 with TRBJ1-2, with TRBD1 as a possible D gene (5 bases). The CDR3 is 13 residues long. Germline values: CDR1 LNHNV, CDR2 YYDKDF (reference sequence). The CDR3 region is CVTSREPRDGYTF. CDR3 DNA sequence: TGTGTCACCAGCAGAGAACCCAGGGACGGCTACACCTTC.

This clonotype was counted at least ten times. This beta chain appears as a stray read in a library generated for alpha chains; its size is not informative. V is TRBV6-2 or TRBV6-3 and J is TRBJ2-3, with D tentatively TRBD2 (6 bases). V was cut by 4 bases and J by 1 base, with 15 bases left in between. This CDR3 is built from 16 residues. Germline V gene sequence: CDR1 MNHEY, CDR2 SVGEGT. The CDR3 bases are TGTGCCAGCAGTTTCATAGCGGATGGGGGCACAGATACGCAGTATTTT. Its protein product is CASSFIADGGTDTQYF.

This clonotype was detected ten times or more. This beta chain turned up in a library designed for alpha chains; as an off-target read, its abundance says little. This rearrangement joins TRBV29-1 to TRBJ1-2, with TRBD1 identical over 8 bases. CDR1 SQVTM and CDR2 ANQGSEA come from the germline V gene. This CDR3 is 11 amino acids long. V shed 6 bases and J 4 bases; nucleotides not matched to a gene: 1. CDR3 sequence reads: CSVTGAYGYTF. The CDR3 nucleotides read TGCAGCGTGACAGGGGCCTATGGCTACACCTTC.

There are many counts of this clonotype. In a library made to pick up alpha chains, this beta chain is a stray read with a size that means little. The rearrangement uses TRBV20-1 and TRBJ1-5; 7 nucleotides align to TRBD1. In germline, CDR1 is DFQATT, CDR2 SNEGSKA (reference sequence). With V trimmed by 6 bases and J by 1 base, 6 bases remained unmatched. CDR3 length: 14 residues. The CDR3 here is CSAPRTGSNQPQHF. The CDR3 DNA reads TGCAGTGCCCCGAGGACAGGAAGCAATCAGCCCCAGCATTTT.

This clonotype has a count of ten or more. Within a library made for alpha chains, this beta chain is off target, and its count is uninformative. The chain recombines TRBV11-3 with TRBJ1-2; TRBD1 agrees at 8 bases. J was trimmed by 6 bases and V by 1 base; bases with no gene match: 7. This CDR3 is built from 15 residues. CDR1 is SGHNT and CDR2 is YENEEA in the germline V gene. The CDR3 loop is CASSLVCGRGHGYTF. DNA of the CDR3: TGTGCCAGCAGCTTAGTGTGTGGCAGGGGGCATGGCTACACCTTC.

This clonotype has ten or more counts. The library was built for alpha chains, so this beta chain is an off-target read and its size means little. V gene TRBV5-6 combines with J gene TRBJ2-2; 7 nucleotides match TRBD1. V lost 6 bases, J lost 5 bases, and 13 bases stayed unmatched. The CDR3 extends over 16 amino acids. The germline CDR1 and CDR2 sequences are SGHDT and YYEEEE. CDR3 protein: CASIKSTGAGTGELFF. CDR3 DNA sequence: TGTGCCAGCATCAAATCAACAGGGGCCGGGACCGGGGAGCTGTTTTTT.

This clonotype was found many times. As an off-target read in a library built for alpha chains, this beta chain has a frequency of little significance. The V gene is TRBV12-3 or TRBV12-4, the J gene TRBJ1-2, with D possibly being TRBD1 (5 bases). Trimming left V 5 bases short and J 0 bases short, with 10 bases between. This CDR3 spans 14 amino acids. CDR3 in amino acids: CASSRAGSNYGYTF. CDR3 sequence (DNA): TGTGCCAGCAGTAGGGCAGGGTCTAACTATGGCTACACCTTC.

The sample holds many counts of this clonotype. Found in a library prepared for alpha chains, this beta chain is an off-target read, and its abundance has little meaning. The chain carries TRBV28 and TRBJ1-5, with D perhaps matching TRBD1 (6 bases). V lost 8 bases to trimming and J lost 2 bases, with 13 bases between them. The CDR3 consists of 14 residues. Germline values: CDR1 MDHEN, CDR2 SYDVKM. The CDR3 region is CASYRGVGNQPQHF. DNA of the CDR3: TGTGCCAGCTATAGGGGGGTTGGCAATCAGCCCCAGCATTTT.

In this sample, this clonotype is medium-sized (0.01 to 0.1%). This beta chain represents an off-target read in a library built for alpha chains; its size is of limited meaning. The J gene is TRBJ1-1, the V gene TRBV6-2 or TRBV6-3; D call uncertain. Germline V gene lookup returns CDR1 MNHEY and CDR2 SVGEGT. CDR3 size: 13 residues. V was pared by 6 bases and J by 5 bases, with 13 bases between. The DNA for the CDR3 is TGTGCCAGCAGAAGACTCCCTTCGACTGAAGCTTTCTTT. Its protein is CASRRLPSTEAFF.

In this sample, this clonotype turned up many times. This beta chain is a stray sequence in a library constructed for alpha chains; its clone size is not meaningful. In DNA form, the CDR3 reads TGTGCCAGCAGCTTGGGGGACCTGAGGAATGAAAAACTGTTTTTT. It specifies CASSLGDLRNEKLFF. The chain combines TRBV5-5 with TRBJ1-4; possible D gene TRBD1, 5 bases. This CDR3 region has 15 residues. Trimming removed 0 bases at V and 5 bases at J, with 11 bases between. Germline CDR1 reads SGHKS; CDR2 reads YYEKEE (reference sequence).

In this sample, this clonotype turned up many times. This beta chain is an off-target read within a library intended for alpha chains, so its frequency means little. The CDR3: CASSYGRGMAGELFF. CDR3 in DNA: TGTGCCAGCAGCTACGGCAGGGGGATGGCCGGGGAGCTGTTTTTT. The chain has TRBV7-9 and TRBJ2-2, with 7 bases fitting TRBD1. Unmatched junction bases numbered 8, after V lost 4 bases and J lost 6 bases. Germline V gene lookup returns CDR1 SEHNR and CDR2 FQNEAQ (reference sequence). CDR3 length: 15 residues.

In this sample, this clonotype turned up many times. Little can be read into the size of this beta chain, an off-target read in a library designed for alpha chains. In nucleotides, the CDR3 is TGTGCCGTCCTGAAAAGGCACCAGCAGTTCTTC. Protein sequence: CAVLKRHQQFF. The chain employs TRBV6-1 and TRBJ2-1; D uncertain. Germline-derived CDR1 and CDR2 are MNHNS and SASEGT. V lost 11 bases to trimming and J lost 11 bases, with 16 bases between them. The CDR3 extends over 11 amino acids.

This clonotype was observed at least ten times. With the library built for alpha chains, this beta chain is off target and its frequency is not meaningful. The rearrangement joins TRBV7-2 to TRBJ1-6; D unresolved. V was clipped by 6 bases and J by 4 bases, with 7 bases between them. This CDR3 is 13 amino acids long. Germline CDR1 is SGHTA and CDR2 is FQGNSA. The CDR3 reads CASRGLYNSPLHF. The CDR3 DNA is TGTGCCAGCAGGGGATTGTATAATTCACCCCTCCACTTT.

By share, this clonotype ranks as medium-sized. In a library made to pick up alpha chains, this beta chain is a stray read with a size that means little. The J gene is TRBJ2-7, the V gene TRBV7-2; maybe TRBD1 (6 bases). The V and J ends lost 1 base and 4 bases respectively, with 14 bases between them. The CDR3 runs 15 residues. Germline CDR1 reads SGHTA; CDR2 reads FQGNSA. The CDR3 spells CASSLGGGPGYEQYF. The CDR3, as DNA: TGTGCCAGCAGCTTAGGAGGGGGACCCGGTTACGAGCAGTACTTC.

Remarks on this clonotype: The library was prepared for alpha chains; this beta chain is a stray read, so its frequency means little. The CDR3 nucleotides read TGTGCCAGCAGCGAGGGCAGGGGCTATGGCTACACCTTC. Its protein is CASSEGRGYGYTF. V and J are TRBV5-4 and TRBJ1-2; possibly TRBD1 for D (6 bases). CDR1 is SGHNT and CDR2 is YYREEE in the germline V gene (reference sequence). The V end lost 4 bases, the J end lost 4 bases, and 11 bases lay between the germline ends. The CDR3 runs to 13 residues. Using reference TRBV5-4 and TRBJ1-2 for the parts outside the CDR3, the full variable domain is ETGVTQSPTHLIKTRGQQVTLRCSSQSGHNTVSWYQQALGQGPQFIFQYYREEENGRGNFPPRFSGLQFPNYSSELNVNALELDDSALYLCASSEGRGYGYTFGSGTRLTVV.

This clonotype was observed at least ten times. For a library built for alpha chains, this beta chain is a stray read; little rests on its size. The rearrangement uses TRBV24-1 and TRBJ2-7, with 7 nucleotides matching TRBD1. In germline, CDR1 is KGHDR, CDR2 SFDVKD. The length of the CDR3 is 14 residues. V shed 0 bases and J 3 bases; nucleotides not matched to a gene: 1. In nucleotides, the CDR3 is TGTGCCACCAGTGATTTGCGGACAGGCTACGAGCAGTACTTC. Amino acids: CATSDLRTGYEQYF.

This clonotype was detected ten times or more. This beta chain is off target for a library built for alpha chains, so its abundance means little. The chain uses TRBV7-2 and TRBJ2-1; no clear D gene. CDR3 length: 11 amino acids. CDR1 and CDR2 from the germline V gene are SGHTA and FQGNSA. V lost 3 bases and J lost 10, with 7 bases in between. CDR3 DNA: TGTGCCAGCAGCTTCAAAGCGGAGCAGTTCTTC. It encodes CASSFKAEQFF.

This clonotype is medium-sized (0.01 to 0.1%). At one of its ends the junction is not consistent with the germline gene, which may arise from a read error. Because this beta chain is a stray read in a library intended to capture alpha chains, its abundance should not be given much weight. The CDR3 sequence is CSARDRVNTGELFF. The CDR3 nucleotides are TGCAGTGCTCGAGACAGGGTGAACACCGGGGAGCTGTTTTTT. The V gene is TRBV20-1, the J gene TRBJ2-2; 7 nucleotides line up with TRBD1. The CDR3 is 14 amino acids. Germline loops: CDR1 DFQATT, CDR2 SNEGSKA (reference sequence).

There are many counts of this clonotype. This beta chain slipped into a library made for alpha chains as a stray read, so its size is not meaningful. This chain links TRBV20-1 with TRBJ2-7, with D possibly being TRBD1 (6 bases). Trimming removed 3 bases from V and 5 bases from J, with 14 bases in between. This CDR3 has 13 amino acids. Germline assignment: CDR1 DFQATT and CDR2 SNEGSKA (reference sequence). DNA of the CDR3: TGCAGTGCTAGGCCTACAGGGATCGACGAGCAGTACTTC. Translated, it gives CSARPTGIDEQYF.

Notes on this clonotype: This beta chain appears as a stray read in a library generated for alpha chains; its size is not informative. The chain joins TRBV6-2 or TRBV6-3 to TRBJ2-3, with D perhaps matching TRBD2 (5 bases). Germline V lookup: CDR1 MNHEY, CDR2 SVGEGT. Trimming shortened V by 6 bases and J by 4 bases, and 14 bases separated the two germline ends. The CDR3 consists of 14 residues. The DNA of the CDR3 is TGTGCCAGCAGACCAACTAGTTATTCAGATACGCAGTATTTT. As protein: CASRPTSYSDTQYF.

This clonotype was detected ten times or more. For a library built for alpha chains, this beta chain is a stray read; little rests on its size. The chain couples TRBV7-2 to TRBJ1-2; TRBD1 agrees at 7 bases. The CDR3 covers 16 residues. Per the germline V gene, CDR1 is SGHTA and CDR2 is FQGNSA. Losses at the gene ends were 9 bases for V and 0 bases for J; bases not matched to a gene: 13. The CDR3 here is CARSQQGSQANYGYTF. As DNA, the CDR3 is TGTGCCAGATCTCAACAGGGGTCACAAGCTAACTATGGCTACACCTTC.